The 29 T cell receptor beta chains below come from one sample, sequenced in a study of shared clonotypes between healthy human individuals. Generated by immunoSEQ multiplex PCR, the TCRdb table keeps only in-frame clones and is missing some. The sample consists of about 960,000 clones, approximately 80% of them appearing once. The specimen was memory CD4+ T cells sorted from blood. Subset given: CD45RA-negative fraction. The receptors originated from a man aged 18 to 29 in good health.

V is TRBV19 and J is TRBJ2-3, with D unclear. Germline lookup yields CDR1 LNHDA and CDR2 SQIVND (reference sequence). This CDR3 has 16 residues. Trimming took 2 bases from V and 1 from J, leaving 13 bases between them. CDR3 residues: CASSISLPIGTDTQYF. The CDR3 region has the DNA TGTGCCAGTAGTATAAGCTTGCCGATTGGCACAGATACGCAGTATTTT.

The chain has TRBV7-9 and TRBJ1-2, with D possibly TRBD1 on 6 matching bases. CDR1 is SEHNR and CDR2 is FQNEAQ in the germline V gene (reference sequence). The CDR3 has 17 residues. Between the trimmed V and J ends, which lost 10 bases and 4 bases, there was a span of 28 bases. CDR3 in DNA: TGTGCCACCCTCTTAGGGGGGGGAGGAACAACTCTCTATGGCTACACCTTC. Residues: CATLLGGGGTTLYGYTF.

The CDR3 loop reads CASSLGEGTGELFF. The CDR3, as DNA: TGTGCCAGCAGCTTAGGGGAGGGGACCGGGGAGCTGTTTTTT. The chain recombines TRBV11-1 with TRBJ2-2, with 7 bases fitting TRBD2. Losses at the gene ends were 1 base for V and 5 bases for J; bases not matched to a gene: 1. The CDR3 extends over 14 amino acids. The germline V gene encodes CDR1 SGHAT and CDR2 FQDESV (reference sequence). Combining the CDR3 with reference TRBV11-1 and TRBJ2-2 gives the whole variable domain EAEVAQSPRYKITEKSQAVAFWCDPISGHATLYWYRQILGQGPELLVQFQDESVVDDSQLPKDRFSAERLKGVDSTLKIQPAELGDSAMYLCASSLGEGTGELFFGEGSRLTVL.

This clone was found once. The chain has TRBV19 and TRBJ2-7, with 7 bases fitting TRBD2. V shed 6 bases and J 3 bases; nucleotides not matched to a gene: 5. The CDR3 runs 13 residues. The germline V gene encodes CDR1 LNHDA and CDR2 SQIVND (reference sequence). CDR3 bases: TGTGCCAGTAGCCTGGAGCGGGGCTACGAGCAGTACTTC. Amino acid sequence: CASSLERGYEQYF.

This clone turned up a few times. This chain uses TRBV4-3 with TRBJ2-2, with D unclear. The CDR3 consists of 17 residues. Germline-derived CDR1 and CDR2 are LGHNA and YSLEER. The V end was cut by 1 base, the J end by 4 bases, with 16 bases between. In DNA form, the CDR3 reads TGCGCCAGCAGCCAAGGTAGGAGCACACGCTCCACCGGGGAGCTGTTTTTT. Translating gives CASSQGRSTRSTGELFF.

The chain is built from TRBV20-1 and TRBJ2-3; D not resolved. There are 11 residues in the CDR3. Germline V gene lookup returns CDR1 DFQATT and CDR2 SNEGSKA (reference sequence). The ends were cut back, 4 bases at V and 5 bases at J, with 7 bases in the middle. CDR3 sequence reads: CSATLLDTQYF. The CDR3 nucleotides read TGCAGTGCTACCCTTCTAGATACGCAGTATTTT.

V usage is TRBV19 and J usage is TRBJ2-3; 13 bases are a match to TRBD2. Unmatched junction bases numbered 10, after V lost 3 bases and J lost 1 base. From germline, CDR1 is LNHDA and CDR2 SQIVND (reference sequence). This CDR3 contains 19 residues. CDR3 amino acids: CASSIGAGTSGTGTDTQYF. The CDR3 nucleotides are TGTGCCAGTAGTATTGGGGCCGGGACTAGCGGGACTGGCACAGATACGCAGTATTTT. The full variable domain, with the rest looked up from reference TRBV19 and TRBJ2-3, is DGGITQSPKYLFRKEGQNVTLSCEQNLNHDAMYWYRQDPGQGLRLIYYSQIVNDFQKGDIAEGYSVSREKKESFPLTVTSAQKNPTAFYLCASSIGAGTSGTGTDTQYFGPGTRLTVL.

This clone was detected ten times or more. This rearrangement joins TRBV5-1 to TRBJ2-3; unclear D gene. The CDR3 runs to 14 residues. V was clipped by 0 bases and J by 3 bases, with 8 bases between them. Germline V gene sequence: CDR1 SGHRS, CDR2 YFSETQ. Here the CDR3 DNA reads TGCGCCAGCAGCTTGGGGGCCCTAACAGATACGCAGTATTTT. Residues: CASSLGALTDTQYF. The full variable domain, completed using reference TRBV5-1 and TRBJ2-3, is KAGVTQTPRYLIKTRGQQVTLSCSPISGHRSVSWYQQTPGQGLQFLFEYFSETQRNKGNFPGRFSGRQFSNSRSEMNVSTLELGDSALYLCASSLGALTDTQYFGPGTRLTVL.

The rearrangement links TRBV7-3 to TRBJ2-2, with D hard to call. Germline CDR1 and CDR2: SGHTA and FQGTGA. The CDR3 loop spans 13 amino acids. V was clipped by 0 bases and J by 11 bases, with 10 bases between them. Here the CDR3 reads CASSLTSRTELFF. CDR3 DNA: TGTGCCAGCAGCTTAACGTCCAGAACCGAGCTGTTTTTT. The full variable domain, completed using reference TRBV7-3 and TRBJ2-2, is GAGVSQTPSNKVTEKGKYVELRCDPISGHTALYWYRQSLGQGPEFLIYFQGTGAADDSGLPNDRFFAVRPEGSVSTLKIQRTERGDSAVYLCASSLTSRTELFFGEGSRLTVL.

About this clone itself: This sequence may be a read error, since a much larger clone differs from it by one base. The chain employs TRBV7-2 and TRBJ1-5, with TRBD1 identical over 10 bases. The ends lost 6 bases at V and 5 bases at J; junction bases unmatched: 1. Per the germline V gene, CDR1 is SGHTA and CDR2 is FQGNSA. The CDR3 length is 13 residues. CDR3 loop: CASRGTGDQPQHF. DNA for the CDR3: TGTGCCAGCAGAGGGACAGGGGATCAGCCCCAGCATTTT. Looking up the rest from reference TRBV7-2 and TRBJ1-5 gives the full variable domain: GAGVSQSPSNKVTEKGKDVELRCDPISGHTALYWYRQSLGQGLEFLIYFQGNSAPDKSGLPSDRFSAERTGGSVSTLTIQRTQQEDSAVYLCASRGTGDQPQHFGDGTRLSIL.

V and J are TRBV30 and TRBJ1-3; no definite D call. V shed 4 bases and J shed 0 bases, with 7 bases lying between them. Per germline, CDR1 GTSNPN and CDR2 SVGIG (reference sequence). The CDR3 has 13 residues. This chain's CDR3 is CAWTGSSGNTIYF. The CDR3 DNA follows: TGTGCCTGGACCGGCTCCTCTGGAAACACCATATATTTT. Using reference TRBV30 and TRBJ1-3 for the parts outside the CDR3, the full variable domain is SQTIHQWPATLVQPVGSPLSLECTVEGTSNPNLYWYRQAAGRGLQLLFYSVGIGQISSEVPQNLSASRPQDRQFILSSKKLLLSDSGFYLCAWTGSSGNTIYFGEGSWLTVV.

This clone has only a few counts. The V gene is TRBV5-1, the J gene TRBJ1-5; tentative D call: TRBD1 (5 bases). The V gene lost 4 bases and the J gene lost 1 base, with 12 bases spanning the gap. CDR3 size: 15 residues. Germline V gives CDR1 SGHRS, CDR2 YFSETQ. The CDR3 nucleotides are TGCGCCAGCAGCGCTTCGGGGGAGAGCAATCAGCCCCAGCATTTT. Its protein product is CASSASGESNQPQHF.

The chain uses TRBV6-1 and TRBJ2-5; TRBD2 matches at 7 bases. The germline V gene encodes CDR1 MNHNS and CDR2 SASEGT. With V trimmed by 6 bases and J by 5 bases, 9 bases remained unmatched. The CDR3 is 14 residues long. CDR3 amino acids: CASRGAGRSETQYF. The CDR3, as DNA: TGTGCCAGCAGAGGAGCGGGGAGGAGTGAGACCCAGTACTTC.

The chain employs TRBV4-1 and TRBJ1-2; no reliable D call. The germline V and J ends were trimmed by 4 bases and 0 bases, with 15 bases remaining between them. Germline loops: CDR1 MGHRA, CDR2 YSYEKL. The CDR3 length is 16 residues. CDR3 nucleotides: TGCGCCAGCAGCCCAACCCCCGGGTTAGCTAACTATGGCTACACCTTC. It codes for CASSPTPGLANYGYTF.

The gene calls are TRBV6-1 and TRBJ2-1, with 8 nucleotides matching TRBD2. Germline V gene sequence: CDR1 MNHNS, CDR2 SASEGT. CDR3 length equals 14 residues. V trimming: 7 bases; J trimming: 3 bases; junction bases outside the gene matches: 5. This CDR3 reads CASTQGTSYNEQFF. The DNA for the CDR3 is TGTGCCAGCACCCAAGGGACTAGCTACAATGAGCAGTTCTTC.

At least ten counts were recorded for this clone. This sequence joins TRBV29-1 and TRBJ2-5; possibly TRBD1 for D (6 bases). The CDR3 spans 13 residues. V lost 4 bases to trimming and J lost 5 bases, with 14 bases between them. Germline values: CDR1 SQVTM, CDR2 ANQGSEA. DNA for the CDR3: TGCAGCGTTGGGCAGGGGCGTCGGGAGACCCAGTACTTC. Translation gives CSVGQGRRETQYF.

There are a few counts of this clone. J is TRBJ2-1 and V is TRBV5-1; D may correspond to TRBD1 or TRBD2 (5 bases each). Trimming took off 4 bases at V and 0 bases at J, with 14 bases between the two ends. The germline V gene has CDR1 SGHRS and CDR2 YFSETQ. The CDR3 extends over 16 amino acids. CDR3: CASSRGESSSYNEQFF. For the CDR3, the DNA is TGCGCCAGCAGCCGGGGCGAATCGAGCTCCTACAATGAGCAGTTCTTC.

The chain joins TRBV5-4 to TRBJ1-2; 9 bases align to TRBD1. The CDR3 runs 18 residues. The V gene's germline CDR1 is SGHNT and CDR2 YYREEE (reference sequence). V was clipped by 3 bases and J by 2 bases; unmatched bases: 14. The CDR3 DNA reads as TGTGCCAGCAGCTGGGGGGGGACAGGGAATAAAGGGAACTATGGCTACACCTTC. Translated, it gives CASSWGGTGNKGNYGYTF.

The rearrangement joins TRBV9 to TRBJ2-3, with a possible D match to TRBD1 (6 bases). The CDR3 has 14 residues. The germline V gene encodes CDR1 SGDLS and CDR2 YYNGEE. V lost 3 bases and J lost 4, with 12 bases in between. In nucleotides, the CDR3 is TGTGCCAGCAGCGCTCAGGGGACGTCAGATACGCAGTATTTT. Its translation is CASSAQGTSDTQYF.

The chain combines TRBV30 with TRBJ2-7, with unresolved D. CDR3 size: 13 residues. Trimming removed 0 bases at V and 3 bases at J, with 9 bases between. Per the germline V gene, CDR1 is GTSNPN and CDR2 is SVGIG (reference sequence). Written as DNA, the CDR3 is TGTGCCTGGAGTGTACGACAAAACTACGAGCAGTACTTC. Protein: CAWSVRQNYEQYF.

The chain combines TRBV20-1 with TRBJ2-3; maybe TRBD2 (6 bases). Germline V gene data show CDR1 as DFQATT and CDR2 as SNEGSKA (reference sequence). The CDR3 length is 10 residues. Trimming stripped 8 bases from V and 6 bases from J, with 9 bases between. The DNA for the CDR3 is TGCAGTTCGGGGGAGGATACGCAGTATTTT. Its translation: CSSGEDTQYF.

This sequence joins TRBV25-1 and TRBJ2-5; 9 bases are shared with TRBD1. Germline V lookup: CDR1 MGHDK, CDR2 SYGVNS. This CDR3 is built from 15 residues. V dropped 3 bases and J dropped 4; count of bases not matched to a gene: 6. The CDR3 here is CASSDHRGRGETQYF. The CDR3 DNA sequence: TGTGCCAGCAGTGACCACAGGGGGCGGGGAGAGACCCAGTACTTC.

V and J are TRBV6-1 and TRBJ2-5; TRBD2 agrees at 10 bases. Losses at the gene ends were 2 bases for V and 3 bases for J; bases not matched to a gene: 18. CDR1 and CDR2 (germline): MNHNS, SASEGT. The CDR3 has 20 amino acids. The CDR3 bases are TGTGCCAGCAGTGAAAGGCGGCTAGCGGGGGCTCAATGGGGGAAAGAGACCCAGTACTTC. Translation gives CASSERRLAGAQWGKETQYF.

Here the CDR3 reads CASSLVLKQGTSSPLHF. The CDR3 nucleotides read TGTGCCAGCAGCTTAGTGCTCAAACAGGGAACTTCTTCACCCCTCCACTTT. The chain joins TRBV7-9 to TRBJ1-6, with D possibly being TRBD1 (6 bases). Trimming took off 1 base at V and 9 bases at J, with 19 bases between the two ends. CDR1 is SEHNR and CDR2 is FQNEAQ in the germline V gene (reference sequence). The CDR3 length is 17 residues. The full variable domain, its missing parts supplied by reference TRBV7-9 and TRBJ1-6, is DTGVSQNPRHKITKRGQNVTFRCDPISEHNRLYWYRQTLGQGPEFLTYFQNEAQLEKSRLLSDRFSAERPKGSFSTLEIQRTEQGDSAMYLCASSLVLKQGTSSPLHFGNGTRLTVT.

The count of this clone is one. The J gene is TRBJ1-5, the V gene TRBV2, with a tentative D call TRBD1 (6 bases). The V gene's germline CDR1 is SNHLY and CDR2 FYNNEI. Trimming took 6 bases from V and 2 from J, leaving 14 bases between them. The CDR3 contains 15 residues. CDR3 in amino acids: CASSVVTGGNQPQHF. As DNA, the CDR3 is TGTGCCAGCAGCGTGGTGACAGGCGGCAATCAGCCCCAGCATTTT.

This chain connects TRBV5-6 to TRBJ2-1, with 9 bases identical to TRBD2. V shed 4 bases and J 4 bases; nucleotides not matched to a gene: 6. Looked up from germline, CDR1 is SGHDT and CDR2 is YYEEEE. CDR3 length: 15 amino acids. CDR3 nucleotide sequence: TGTGCCAGCAGCAGCCTAGCGGGAACATACAATGAGCAGTTCTTC. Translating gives CASSSLAGTYNEQFF.

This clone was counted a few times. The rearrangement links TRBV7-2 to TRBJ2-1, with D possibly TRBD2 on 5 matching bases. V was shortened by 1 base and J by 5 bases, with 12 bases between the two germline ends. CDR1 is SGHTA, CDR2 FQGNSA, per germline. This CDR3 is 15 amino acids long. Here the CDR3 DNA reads TGTGCCAGCAGCTTAGGGGGAACTAGGGACAATGAGCAGTTCTTC. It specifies CASSLGGTRDNEQFF.

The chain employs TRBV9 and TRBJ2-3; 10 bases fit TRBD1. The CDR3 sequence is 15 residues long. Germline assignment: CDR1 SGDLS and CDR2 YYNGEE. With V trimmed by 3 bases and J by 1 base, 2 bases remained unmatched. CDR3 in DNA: TGTGCCAGCAGCGCGGACAGGGGGGGCACAGATACGCAGTATTTT. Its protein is CASSADRGGTDTQYF.

CDR3 sequence: CASSPGTWLAQDTQYF. The CDR3 nucleotides are TGTGCCAGCAGCCCCGGAACGTGGCTAGCTCAAGATACGCAGTATTTT. The chain uses TRBV13 and TRBJ2-3, with TRBD2 as a possible D gene (5 bases). Germline CDR1 is PRHDT and CDR2 is FYEKMQ (reference sequence). Trimming took 5 bases from V and 5 from J, leaving 20 bases between them. This CDR3 is built from 16 residues.